The 18 T cell receptor beta chains below were found in one sample sequenced in a study of human T cells and chemical hapten exposure. Stated time point: pre-sensitization, week 0. This sample's treatment: therapeutic diphenylcyclopropenone sensitization with weekly scalp DPC. TCRdb processed the RACE reads anew with MiXCR; each CDR3 protein has one entry. The sample has about 64,000 distinct CDR3 sequences; about 11% are singletons. Sample: whole blood, taken in connection with sensitization to the hapten diphenylcyclopropenone (DPC). The origin of the receptors is a woman aged 35 to 49 with alopecia areata. Some clones in this sample may be carry-over from other donors' samples.

This clonotype was picked up many times. CDR3 in DNA: TGTGCCAGTAGCGCCGGGACTAGAGGAATCAACGAGCAGTACTTC. Translating it yields CASSAGTRGINEQYF. This chain links TRBV19 with TRBJ2-7, with TRBD2 identical over 8 bases. J was trimmed by 5 bases and V by 6 bases; bases with no gene match: 12. CDR1 LNHDA and CDR2 SQIVND come from the germline V gene (reference sequence). The CDR3 extends over 15 amino acids.

This clonotype was counted a few times. V usage is TRBV7-3 and J usage is TRBJ2-1, with D possibly matching TRBD2 (6 bases). Germline CDR1 and CDR2: SGHTA and FQGTGA. The CDR3 covers 15 residues. The V gene lost 4 bases and the J gene lost 2 bases, with 12 bases spanning the gap. The CDR3 sequence is CASSSGTGPYNEQFF. The CDR3 bases are TGTGCCAGCAGCTCCGGGACTGGGCCCTACAATGAGCAGTTCTTC. The full variable domain, its missing parts supplied by reference TRBV7-3 and TRBJ2-1, is GAGVSQTPSNKVTEKGKYVELRCDPISGHTALYWYRQSLGQGPEFLIYFQGTGAADDSGLPNDRFFAVRPEGSVSTLKIQRTERGDSAVYLCASSSGTGPYNEQFFGPGTRLTVL.

The chain carries TRBV10-2 and TRBJ2-7, with 10 positions matching TRBD1. There are 12 residues in the CDR3. The V gene end was trimmed by 9 bases and the J gene end by 4 bases; junction bases not matched to a gene: 3. The V gene's germline CDR1 is WSHSY and CDR2 SAAADI. The DNA of the CDR3 is TGCGCCAGTAGGACAGGGGGATACGAGCAGTACTTC. Encoded protein: CASRTGGYEQYF.

In this sample, this clonotype turned up many times. The chain has TRBV29-1 and TRBJ2-7; no clear D. This CDR3 region has 10 residues. The ends were cut back, 6 bases at V and 2 bases at J, with 5 bases in the middle. Germline V gene lookup returns CDR1 SQVTM and CDR2 ANQGSEA. CDR3 in amino acids: CSVRTYEQYF. As DNA, the CDR3 is TGCAGCGTCAGGACCTACGAGCAGTACTTC.

This chain joins TRBV11-2 and TRBJ2-2; 8 bases align to TRBD2. V dropped 2 bases and J dropped 6; count of bases not matched to a gene: 5. This CDR3 is 15 amino acids long. CDR1 SGHAT and CDR2 FQNNGV come from the germline V gene. The CDR3 reads CASSLTGGPAGELFF. In DNA form, the CDR3 reads TGTGCCAGCAGCTTAACGGGGGGGCCGGCCGGGGAGCTGTTTTTT. The full variable domain, rest sourced from reference TRBV11-2 and TRBJ2-2, is EAGVAQSPRYKIIEKRQSVAFWCNPISGHATLYWYQQILGQGPKLLIQFQNNGVVDDSQLPKDRFSAERLKGVDSTLKIQPAKLEDSAVYLCASSLTGGPAGELFFGEGSRLTVL.

This clonotype was counted between two and nine times. The CDR3 bases are TGTGCCAGCAGCCCTCTCGGGACCAGGGGCTACAATGAGCAGTTCTTC. The encoded protein is CASSPLGTRGYNEQFF. This chain connects TRBV6-2 or TRBV6-3 to TRBJ2-1; perhaps TRBD1 as D (6 bases). The CDR3 length is 16 residues. Germline V gene sequence: CDR1 MNHEY, CDR2 SVGEGT. The V end was cut by 6 bases, the J end by 3 bases, with 18 bases between.

The CDR3 sequence: CASRVAALRTIQYF. DNA of the CDR3: TGTGCCAGCAGGGTAGCGGCTCTCAGGACCATTCAGTACTTC. The rearrangement uses TRBV6-1 and TRBJ2-4; D possibly corresponds to TRBD2 (6 bases). The germline V and J ends were trimmed by 6 bases and 9 bases, with 18 bases remaining between them. This CDR3 contains 14 residues. Germline V lookup: CDR1 MNHNS, CDR2 SASEGT.

This sequence joins TRBV2 and TRBJ1-2; D call uncertain. Per the germline V gene, CDR1 is SNHLY and CDR2 is FYNNEI. The CDR3 length is 14 residues. V lost 2 bases, J lost 7 bases, and 14 bases lay in between. The CDR3 spells CASSERALGGGYTF. The CDR3 bases are TGTGCCAGCAGTGAAAGGGCACTAGGTGGTGGCTACACCTTC.

This clonotype was observed a handful of times. J is TRBJ2-1 and V is TRBV20-1; 7 bases match TRBD1. Germline trimming cut 0 bases from V and 10 bases from J; bases unmatched to any gene: 9. Germline lookup yields CDR1 DFQATT and CDR2 SNEGSKA (reference sequence). This CDR3 comprises 14 residues. CDR3 in amino acids: CSARDLTGLTEQFF. DNA of the CDR3: TGCAGTGCTAGAGATTTGACAGGGCTAACGGAGCAGTTCTTC.

In the case of this clonotype: Relative to the germline gene, one junction end is altered; a read error may explain this. V gene TRBV11-2 combines with J gene TRBJ2-5; the D gene is possibly TRBD2 (6 bases). This CDR3 is 16 amino acids long. The germline gives CDR1 SGHAT, CDR2 FQNNGV. The CDR3 is CASSLVEGRRREIQYF. The CDR3, as DNA: TGTGCCAGCAGCTTAGTTGAAGGCAGGCGGAGGGAGATCCAGTACTTC.

The J gene is TRBJ2-1, the V gene TRBV29-1; D might be TRBD2 (5 bases). Per the germline V gene, CDR1 is SQVTM and CDR2 is ANQGSEA. Trimming left V 6 bases short and J 15 bases short, with 18 bases between. This CDR3 is 11 amino acids long. CDR3 sequence reads: CSVGSAVLRFF. The CDR3 DNA follows: TGCAGCGTGGGGAGTGCAGTGTTGAGGTTCTTC.

This clonotype occurred many times. This chain joins TRBV12-5 and TRBJ1-2; 9 nucleotides line up with TRBD1. CDR1 is LGHNT and CDR2 is FRNRAP in the germline V gene. This CDR3 comprises 13 residues. The junction had 3 bases not matched to a gene; V was cut back by 6 bases and J by 4 bases. This chain's CDR3 is CASGTGGFYGYTF. The CDR3, as DNA: TGTGCTAGTGGCACAGGGGGCTTCTATGGCTACACCTTC.

This clonotype came up many times. The chain links TRBV12-5 to TRBJ2-2; D might be TRBD1 (5 bases). CDR3 length: 16 residues. Germline assignment: CDR1 LGHNT and CDR2 FRNRAP. The V and J ends lost 2 bases and 1 base respectively, with 11 bases between them. The CDR3 is CASGLTQGWNTGELFF. The CDR3 region has the DNA TGTGCTAGTGGTTTGACGCAGGGATGGAACACCGGGGAGCTGTTTTTT.

This clonotype was seen a handful of times. V is TRBV9 and J is TRBJ2-6; D not certain. Between the trimmed V and J ends, which lost 2 bases and 3 bases, there was a span of 9 bases. CDR3 length: 15 amino acids. CDR1 is SGDLS, CDR2 YYNGEE, per germline. CDR3 protein: CASSVPVFGANVLTF. The CDR3, as DNA: TGTGCCAGCAGCGTGCCCGTTTTTGGGGCCAACGTCCTGACTTTC.

Many counts were recorded for this clonotype. The chain couples TRBV28 to TRBJ2-7; D is unclear. CDR1 MDHEN and CDR2 SYDVKM come from the germline V gene. Between the trimmed V and J ends, which lost 1 base and 4 bases, there was a span of 5 bases. The CDR3 contains 12 residues. The CDR3 reads CASSLLLYEQYF. CDR3 nucleotide sequence: TGTGCCAGCAGTTTATTGTTGTACGAGCAGTACTTC.

The chain recombines TRBV29-1 with TRBJ2-7; 13 nucleotides line up with TRBD2. This CDR3 region has 13 residues. Germline CDR1 and CDR2: SQVTM and ANQGSEA. V shed 8 bases and J 6 bases; nucleotides not matched to a gene: 7. CDR3 sequence: CSSRLAGGGEQYF. The CDR3 DNA sequence: TGCAGCTCTCGACTAGCGGGAGGCGGCGAGCAGTACTTC.

The CDR3: CASSRVGQGRADNEKLFF. Written as DNA, the CDR3 is TGTGCCAGCAGCCGAGTGGGGCAGGGGCGAGCCGATAATGAAAAACTGTTTTTT. The chain has TRBV11-2 and TRBJ1-4; TRBD1 is a possible D gene (6 bases). Germline V lookup: CDR1 SGHAT, CDR2 FQNNGV. V was trimmed by 5 bases and J by 4 bases, leaving 23 bases between them. The CDR3 sequence is 18 residues long.

This clonotype was counted many times. This chain joins TRBV29-1 and TRBJ2-7, with 8 bases matching TRBD2. The CDR3 length is 13 residues. Trimming cost V 5 bases and J 2 bases; bases outside gene matches: 5. CDR1 is SQVTM, CDR2 ANQGSEA, per germline. DNA for the CDR3: TGCAGCGTTAAAGCGGGAGCCACCTACGAGCAGTACTTC. Translation: CSVKAGATYEQYF.